This TCR beta chain was captured by sequencing in a study of blood T cell repertoires in COVID-19. Whole-study context: Italy, Spain and the United States were the sources of the convalescent and acute COVID-19 samples.

Deletions cut 5 bases from V and 6 bases from J, with 10 bases between. This CDR3 spans 12 amino acids. CDR1 is SGHVS, CDR2 FQNEAQ, per germline. The authors' processing: It was from reference gene primer amplification that nucleated cell counts were estimated. Some clones are missing from TCRdb's copy, which holds only in-frame ones; the method was immunoSEQ multiplex PCR. V and J calls and clone size follow that table, whereas D and trimming were derived from the DNA. This sample yields 75,000 to 95,000 clones, of which about 80% are seen a single time; approximately 6.5% belongs to the top ten. The genes are TRBV7-8 and TRBJ1-2; D possibly corresponds to TRBD1 (5 bases). The sequenced sample was peripheral blood. The sequence was obtained from a man aged 55 to 70 with acute or convalescent COVID-19. The CDR3 sequence: CASSQGEHGYTF. The CDR3 nucleotides read TGTGCCAGCAGCCAAGGGGAACATGGCTACACCTTC.